The rows below give T cell receptor beta chains drawn from one sample of a study of blood T cell repertoires in COVID-19. The data were produced by immunoSEQ multiplex PCR, yet TCRdb's version contains in-frame clones alone and is incomplete. The sample consists of around 100,000 clones, about four fifths of them appearing once. Material: peripheral blood. The receptors shown here come from a human donor in a cohort sampled during active COVID-19. Each CDR3 is given with its conserved first and last residue. A D gene is named only where the DNA matches it firmly. The listing skips clone size in some rows; elsewhere it reads once, few, many or a size class.

j_call: TRBJ2-5
clone_size: .
d_call: .
v_call: TRBV7-2
cdr3_aa: CASSLNKGRGETQYF
cdr3_nt: TGTGCCAGCAGCTTAAACAAAGGCAGGGGTGAGACCCAGTACTTC

j_call: TRBJ2-5
clone_size: .
d_call: TRBD2
v_call: TRBV5-1
cdr3_aa: CASSLASGGEETQYF
cdr3_nt: TGCGCCAGCAGCTTGGCTAGCGGGGGGGAAGAGACCCAGTACTTC

j_call: TRBJ1-2
clone_size: .
d_call: .
v_call: TRBV14
cdr3_aa: CASSQARVSYTF
cdr3_nt: TGTGCCAGCAGCCAAGCCAGGGTTAGCTACACCTTC

j_call: TRBJ1-1
clone_size: .
d_call: TRBD1
v_call: TRBV7-6
cdr3_aa: CASSLGQGRAEAFF
cdr3_nt: TGTGCCAGCAGCCTGGGACAGGGAAGGGCTGAAGCTTTCTTT

j_call: TRBJ2-5
clone_size: .
d_call: .
v_call: TRBV19
cdr3_aa: CASRPPGSQETQYF
cdr3_nt: TGTGCCAGTAGACCCCCGGGGTCGCAAGAGACCCAGTACTTC

j_call: TRBJ2-2
clone_size: .
d_call: .
v_call: TRBV6-6
cdr3_aa: CASGPNTGELFF
cdr3_nt: TGTGCCAGCGGGCCCAACACCGGGGAGCTGTTTTTT

j_call: TRBJ2-2
clone_size: .
d_call: .
v_call: TRBV5-1
cdr3_aa: CASSGAGPGNTGELFF
cdr3_nt: TGCGCCAGCAGCGGGGCGGGGCCTGGCAACACCGGGGAGCTGTTTTTT

j_call: TRBJ1-2
clone_size: .
d_call: TRBD1
v_call: TRBV6-5
cdr3_aa: CASSPWTGRNYGYTF
cdr3_nt: TGTGCCAGCAGCCCCTGGACAGGCCGGAACTATGGCTACACCTTC

j_call: TRBJ2-7
clone_size: .
d_call: TRBD1
v_call: TRBV29-1
cdr3_aa: CSAGTASSYEQYF
cdr3_nt: TGCAGCGCCGGGACAGCTAGCTCCTACGAGCAGTACTTC

j_call: TRBJ1-5
clone_size: .
d_call: .
v_call: TRBV12-3/TRBV12-4
cdr3_aa: CASSQLPGQPQHF
cdr3_nt: TGTGCCAGCAGTCAATTACCAGGGCAACCCCAGCATTTT

j_call: TRBJ2-7
clone_size: .
d_call: TRBD1
v_call: TRBV2
cdr3_aa: CASRKGQGLVKQYF
cdr3_nt: TGTGCCAGCAGGAAGGGACAGGGATTAGTTAAGCAGTACTTC

j_call: TRBJ2-4
clone_size: .
d_call: .
v_call: TRBV5-3
cdr3_aa: CARSRRDNLAKNIQYF
cdr3_nt: TGTGCCAGAAGCCGAAGGGACAATTTAGCCAAAAACATTCAGTACTTC

j_call: TRBJ1-1
clone_size: .
d_call: .
v_call: TRBV4-2
cdr3_aa: CASSQVAENTEAFF
cdr3_nt: TGTGCCAGCAGCCAAGTGGCAGAGAACACTGAAGCTTTCTTT

j_call: TRBJ2-1
clone_size: .
d_call: .
v_call: TRBV9
cdr3_aa: CASSVAGDSYNEQFF
cdr3_nt: TGTGCCAGCAGCGTAGCCGGGGACTCCTACAATGAGCAGTTCTTC

j_call: TRBJ2-3
clone_size: .
d_call: .
v_call: TRBV11-3
cdr3_aa: CASSLGLQGKVEVDTQYF
cdr3_nt: TGTGCCAGCAGCTTAGGACTCCAGGGGAAGGTGGAGGTGGATACGCAGTATTTT

j_call: TRBJ2-2
clone_size: few
d_call: .
v_call: TRBV5-1
cdr3_aa: CASSSTGNTGELFF
cdr3_nt: TGCGCCAGCAGCTCCACAGGGAACACCGGGGAGCTGTTTTTT

j_call: TRBJ2-3
clone_size: .
d_call: TRBD1
v_call: TRBV30
cdr3_aa: CAWSRGQGATDTQYF
cdr3_nt: TGTGCCTGGAGTAGGGGACAGGGGGCTACAGATACGCAGTATTTT

j_call: TRBJ1-2
clone_size: .
d_call: TRBD1
v_call: TRBV6-2/TRBV6-3
cdr3_aa: CASSPDRDYGYTF
cdr3_nt: TGTGCCAGCAGCCCCGACAGGGACTATGGCTACACCTTC

j_call: TRBJ2-5
clone_size: .
d_call: TRBD2
v_call: TRBV10-3
cdr3_aa: CAINKAGGIQETQYF
cdr3_nt: TGTGCCATCAATAAAGCGGGGGGCATACAAGAGACCCAGTACTTC

j_call: TRBJ2-2
clone_size: .
d_call: TRBD1
v_call: TRBV7-6
cdr3_aa: CASSPAHRGTGELFF
cdr3_nt: TGTGCCAGCAGCCCCGCCCACAGGGGCACCGGGGAGCTGTTTTTT

j_call: TRBJ2-3
clone_size: .
d_call: TRBD2
v_call: TRBV2
cdr3_aa: CASSRGLAIDTQYF
cdr3_nt: TGTGCCAGCAGCCGAGGACTAGCGATAGATACGCAGTATTTT

j_call: TRBJ2-2
clone_size: .
d_call: .
v_call: TRBV7-2
cdr3_aa: CASSPSLAARGGGELFF
cdr3_nt: TGTGCCAGCAGCCCAAGTCTCGCCGCCCGGGGAGGCGGGGAGCTGTTTTTT

j_call: TRBJ1-1
clone_size: .
d_call: .
v_call: TRBV7-2
cdr3_aa: CASSLDYSRGGTEAFF
cdr3_nt: TGTGCCAGCAGCTTAGACTACAGCAGGGGTGGTACTGAAGCTTTCTTT

j_call: TRBJ2-3
clone_size: .
d_call: TRBD2
v_call: TRBV6-5
cdr3_aa: CASSYLSGGAPDTQYF
cdr3_nt: TGTGCCAGCAGTTACCTCAGCGGGGGGGCCCCCGATACGCAGTATTTT

j_call: TRBJ2-5
clone_size: .
d_call: TRBD2
v_call: TRBV4-1
cdr3_aa: CASSQAHLAGGQYF
cdr3_nt: TGCGCCAGCAGCCAAGCCCACCTAGCGGGGGGGCAGTACTTC

j_call: TRBJ1-2
clone_size: .
d_call: TRBD1
v_call: TRBV28
cdr3_aa: CASSLLQGARGYTF
cdr3_nt: TGTGCCAGCAGTTTATTGCAGGGGGCGCGCGGCTACACCTTC